The T cell receptor beta chain under discussion was sequenced for a study of blood T cells in healthy people across ages. Study-level information: Every two T cells gave about one barcoded beta molecule via template switching.

The second PCR ran about 6 to 12 cycles with a sample-barcoded 5' primer and J-beta primers. TCRdb redid the calling of the 5' RACE reads with MiXCR, one entry per CDR3 protein. The table lists some 790,000 distinct CDR3 sequences, around 30% of them singletons. As regards this clonotype: Antigen unknown.

CDR3 length: 14 residues. V was pared by 3 bases and J by 10 bases, with 16 bases between. Looked up from germline, CDR1 is LGHDT and CDR2 is YNNKEL (reference sequence). Study-level points and caveats: Reliance upon unsorted PBMCs precluded definitive naive versus antigen-experienced comparison. Versus aged donors, long-lived donors had higher diversity and more naive CD4+ cells. TCR beta diversity, measured per million T cells, fell in a roughly linear way with age.

The V gene is TRBV3-1, the J gene TRBJ2-1, with a tentative D call TRBD2 (5 bases). This TCR came from an elderly woman in good health. What was sequenced was blood. The CDR3 loop is CASSQTSSRAEQFF. Here the CDR3 DNA reads TGTGCCAGCAGCCAGACTTCTAGCAGAGCCGAGCAGTTCTTC.